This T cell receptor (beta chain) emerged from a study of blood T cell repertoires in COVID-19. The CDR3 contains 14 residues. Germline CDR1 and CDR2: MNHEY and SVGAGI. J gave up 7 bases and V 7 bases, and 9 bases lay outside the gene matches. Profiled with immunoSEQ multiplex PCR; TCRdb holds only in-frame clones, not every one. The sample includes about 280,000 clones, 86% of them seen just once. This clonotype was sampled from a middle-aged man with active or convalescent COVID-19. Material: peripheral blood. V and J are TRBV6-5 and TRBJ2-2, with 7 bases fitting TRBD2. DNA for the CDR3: TGTGCCAGCATCCGCAATGGGGAGGGCGGGGAGCTGTTTTTT. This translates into CASIRNGEGGELFF.